What follows are 15 T cell receptor beta chains derived from one specimen sequenced in a study of blood T cells in healthy people across ages. Next came a second PCR, run for about 7 to 12 cycles, which used a sample-barcoded 5' primer along with a J-beta primer mix. TCRdb independently ran MiXCR on the 5' RACE reads; one entry per CDR3 protein. The sample lists hundreds of thousands of distinct CDR3 sequences; around 48% were seen once. The sample taken for sequencing was blood. The receptor set was obtained from a young man in good health.

The chain carries TRBV5-6 and TRBJ2-7; 7 bases map to TRBD1. With 4 bases clipped from V and 3 bases from J, the junction kept 22 bases outside the gene matches. Germline loops: CDR1 SGHDT, CDR2 YYEEEE. The CDR3 is 19 amino acids. The CDR3 sequence: CASSPITRGSSPSFYEQYF. As DNA, the CDR3 is TGTGCCAGCAGCCCGATAACCAGGGGGTCGAGTCCCTCCTTCTACGAGCAGTACTTC.

The sample holds many counts of this clonotype. The chain combines TRBV10-3 with TRBJ2-3, with D unresolved. Germline-derived CDR1 and CDR2 are ENHRY and SYGVKD. Trimming stripped 4 bases from V and 2 bases from J, with 7 bases between. The CDR3 runs to 13 residues. For the CDR3, the DNA is TGTGCCATCAGTGGGGATATCACAGATACGCAGTATTTT. Amino acids: CAISGDITDTQYF.

This clonotype was seen once. This chain joins TRBV3-1 and TRBJ1-2; 7 bases fit TRBD1. CDR3 size: 16 residues. Germline V gene lookup returns CDR1 LGHDT and CDR2 YNNKEL (reference sequence). The junction had 6 bases not matched to a gene; V was cut back by 1 base and J by 1 base. The CDR3 region has the DNA TGTGCCAGCAGCCAAGGGGGACAGATCATTAACTATGGCTACACCTTC. Translated: CASSQGGQIINYGYTF. The full variable domain, with the rest looked up from reference TRBV3-1 and TRBJ1-2, is DTAVSQTPKYLVTQMGNDKSIKCEQNLGHDTMYWYKQDSKKFLKIMFSYNNKELIINETVPNRFSPKSPDKAHLNLHINSLELGDSAVYFCASSQGGQIINYGYTFGSGTRLTVV.

This clonotype was seen a handful of times. The V call is TRBV7-2, the J call TRBJ2-4; 8 nucleotides line up with TRBD2. Germline CDR1 is SGHTA and CDR2 is FQGNSA. The CDR3 runs to 13 residues. Unmatched junction bases numbered 7, after V lost 7 bases and J lost 8 bases. The CDR3 DNA reads as TGTGCCAGCACACGGGGGGGTCTGGACATTCAGTACTTC. Translation gives CASTRGGLDIQYF.

The chain combines TRBV20-1 with TRBJ2-7, with a tentative D call TRBD1 (6 bases). Between the trimmed V and J ends, which lost 2 bases and 3 bases, there was a span of 17 bases. This CDR3 is built from 15 residues. Germline loops: CDR1 DFQATT, CDR2 SNEGSKA (reference sequence). The CDR3 reads CSARPTGTPIYEQYF. The CDR3 coding sequence is TGCAGTGCTAGACCGACCGGGACACCTATCTACGAGCAGTACTTC.

The chain carries TRBV6-5 and TRBJ1-4; D call uncertain. CDR1 MNHEY and CDR2 SVGAGI come from the germline V gene. Trimming pared 0 bases from V and 7 bases from J, leaving 15 bases between. This CDR3 is built from 16 residues. The CDR3 loop is CASSYSAGKASEKLFF. For the CDR3, the DNA is TGTGCCAGCAGTTACTCGGCCGGAAAAGCCTCTGAAAAACTGTTTTTT.

This clonotype was observed a handful of times. The DNA for the CDR3 is TGTGCCAGCAGTCCTATTGGCAGGACCCAAGAGACCCAGTACTTC. This sequence encodes CASSPIGRTQETQYF. The gene calls are TRBV11-3 and TRBJ2-5, with unresolved D. CDR3 length: 15 amino acids. Trimming took 6 bases from V and 1 from J, leaving 15 bases between them. Germline CDR1 reads SGHNT; CDR2 reads YENEEA.

This clonotype was counted a few times. The chain carries TRBV5-1 and TRBJ1-2, with D uncertain. The CDR3 sequence is 14 residues long. CDR1 is SGHRS and CDR2 is YFSETQ in the germline V gene. V lost 2 bases, J lost 0 bases, and 8 bases lay in between. This CDR3 is CASSFDGANYGYTF. Written as DNA, the CDR3 is TGCGCCAGCAGCTTCGACGGTGCTAACTATGGCTACACCTTC.

The CDR3 is CASSSWTSGTGETQYF. CDR3 nucleotides: TGTGCCAGCAGTTCGTGGACTAGCGGAACTGGAGAGACCCAGTACTTC. The chain has TRBV12-3 or TRBV12-4 and TRBJ2-5; TRBD2 matches 10 bases. The J segment lost 4 bases and the V segment lost 4 bases, leaving 9 bases of the junction unmatched. The length of the CDR3 is 16 residues.

This clonotype was counted between two and nine times. The chain employs TRBV7-2 and TRBJ2-5; D is uncertain. CDR3 length: 15 amino acids. V was cut by 0 bases and J by 1 base, with 9 bases left in between. Per germline, CDR1 SGHTA and CDR2 FQGNSA. Here the CDR3 DNA reads TGTGCCAGCAGCTTAGCTTTAGGAGTCCAAGAGACCCAGTACTTC. Encoded protein: CASSLALGVQETQYF.

V is TRBV20-1 and J is TRBJ2-7; the D call may be TRBD1 or TRBD2 (5 bases each). In germline, CDR1 is DFQATT, CDR2 SNEGSKA (reference sequence). V was clipped by 2 bases and J by 3 bases, with 14 bases between them. The CDR3 length is 14 residues. The CDR3: CSARKAADSYEQYF. CDR3 sequence (DNA): TGCAGTGCTAGAAAAGCGGCAGACAGCTACGAGCAGTACTTC.

There are a few counts of this clonotype. The chain combines TRBV12-3 or TRBV12-4 with TRBJ2-3; D is possibly TRBD2 (6 bases). Trimming stripped 6 bases from V and 5 bases from J, with 12 bases between. This CDR3 region has 13 residues. Here the CDR3 DNA reads TGTGCCAGCAGGGCGGAGGGGAAAGATACGCAGTATTTT. It specifies CASRAEGKDTQYF.

This clonotype was recorded once. It may be a read error: a sequence one base away is much more abundant. This chain connects TRBV20-1 to TRBJ2-7; 10 bases fit TRBD2. J was trimmed by 6 bases and V by 6 bases; bases with no gene match: 17. Per germline, CDR1 DFQATT and CDR2 SNEGSKA (reference sequence). This CDR3 has 16 residues. For the CDR3, the DNA is TGCAGTGCCGAGAGGACTAGCGGCTCCCCCGGGGGCGAGCAGTACTTC. Its translation: CSAERTSGSPGGEQYF.

The chain has TRBV7-9 and TRBJ2-7, with D maybe TRBD1 (6 bases). The germline V gene encodes CDR1 SEHNR and CDR2 FQNEAQ (reference sequence). Deletions cut 4 bases from V and 2 bases from J, with 21 bases between. The CDR3 covers 17 residues. The CDR3 is CASSSSLKTGDPYEQYF. The DNA for the CDR3 is TGTGCCAGCAGCTCGTCTTTGAAGACAGGTGACCCCTACGAGCAGTACTTC.

This rearrangement joins TRBV7-3 to TRBJ2-1, with 12 bases aligning to TRBD2. V was pared by 0 bases and J by 6 bases, with 15 bases of the junction left unmatched. CDR3 length: 20 amino acids. Germline V gene data show CDR1 as SGHTA and CDR2 as FQGTGA. The CDR3 DNA sequence: TGTGCCAGCAGCTTAACTTGGGCTAGCGGGGGGGGCCGGGGAGGCAATGAGCAGTTCTTC. It translates to CASSLTWASGGGRGGNEQFF.